The following is a TCR beta chain sequence with its context. Data came from immunoSEQ multiplex PCR; TCRdb stores just in-frame clones and leaves some out. The sample lists approximately 82,000 clones; around 87% were seen once. Researchers took blood at baseline, on cycle 4 day 1, and on cycle 7 day 1. This sample stems from a study of OX40 agonist ivuxolimab in advanced cancers. At the level of the study: Partial responses, seen in three patients, involved one hepatocellular carcinoma and two cutaneous melanomas.

This CDR3 comprises 13 residues. Germline-derived CDR1 and CDR2 are SGHTS and YDEGEE. V was cut by 4 bases and J by 4 bases, with 9 bases left in between. Sequencing was performed on CD4+ or CD8+ T cells sorted from blood, taken in a trial of the OX40 agonist ivuxolimab. The receptor's source is an adult with an advanced solid tumor such as melanoma, head and neck, liver or kidney cancer. This rearrangement joins TRBV5-8 to TRBJ1-5, with no clear D. This CDR3 is CASSTRPNQPQHF. The CDR3 nucleotides read TGTGCCAGCAGCACCCGCCCAAATCAGCCCCAGCATTTT.